Shown below are 11 T cell receptor beta chains from a single sample sequenced in a study of CD8+ T cells in alopecia areata. Sequencing templates came from extracted RNA that was reverse transcribed into cDNA. Profiled with immunoSEQ multiplex PCR; TCRdb holds only in-frame clones, not every one. The sample gives around 140,000 clones, roughly 50% of which show up once; 6.4% is in the top ten. The sample in question was CD4+ T cells sorted from blood, obtained at week 0. These receptors came from a human donor with alopecia areata.

The chain combines TRBV5-1 with TRBJ1-4; D may be TRBD1 (5 bases). The V gene lost 0 bases and the J gene lost 8 bases, with 14 bases spanning the gap. The CDR3 is made up of 15 amino acids. Germline V gene lookup returns CDR1 SGHRS and CDR2 YFSETQ. For the CDR3, the DNA is TGCGCCAGCAGCTTGGTCGGCAGGGTTGGAGAAAAACTGTTTTTT. Residues: CASSLVGRVGEKLFF.

CDR3 bases: TGTGCCAGCAGCCGCCGGACAGGGAGGATCCAAGAGACCCAGTACTTC. It specifies CASSRRTGRIQETQYF. The rearrangement links TRBV5-6 to TRBJ2-5, with 8 bases that match TRBD1. CDR1 SGHDT and CDR2 YYEEEE come from the germline V gene. CDR3 length: 16 residues. Losses at the gene ends were 4 bases for V and 1 base for J; bases not matched to a gene: 9.

V gene TRBV7-9 combines with J gene TRBJ1-6, with D tentatively TRBD1 (5 bases). The ends were cut back, 4 bases at V and 7 bases at J, with 14 bases in the middle. CDR3 length equals 15 residues. Germline V gives CDR1 SEHNR, CDR2 FQNEAQ (reference sequence). CDR3 in amino acids: CASSYGHRGNSPLHF. The CDR3 region has the DNA TGTGCCAGCAGCTACGGACACCGCGGGAATTCACCCCTCCACTTT.

The genes are TRBV13 and TRBJ1-2; no clear D gene. CDR1 is PRHDT and CDR2 is FYEKMQ in the germline V gene (reference sequence). This CDR3 has 12 amino acids. V lost 3 bases to trimming and J lost 4 bases, with 6 bases between them. The CDR3 DNA is TGTGCCAGCAGCTTCAGACTCTATGGCTACACCTTC. It specifies CASSFRLYGYTF.

The chain is built from TRBV7-8 and TRBJ2-3; a weak D match, TRBD2 (6 bases). V gave up 2 bases and J gave up 6 bases, with 12 bases separating them. The CDR3 is 14 amino acids. The germline gives CDR1 SGHVS, CDR2 FQNEAQ. The CDR3 DNA follows: TGTGCCAGCAGCTTACTAGCGCAAGCGGATACGCAGTATTTT. Its translation is CASSLLAQADTQYF.

The chain recombines TRBV29-1 with TRBJ2-3, with D tentatively TRBD1 (6 bases). V lost 4 bases and J lost 10, with 18 bases in between. Germline assignment: CDR1 SQVTM and CDR2 ANQGSEA. The CDR3 sequence is 13 residues long. CDR3 region: CSVGTGTNDSQYF. DNA of the CDR3: TGCAGCGTTGGGACCGGGACAAATGATTCGCAGTATTTT.

V and J are TRBV10-3 and TRBJ2-7; 10 bases agree with TRBD1. Germline CDR1 reads ENHRY; CDR2 reads SYGVKD. Germline trimming cut 4 bases from V and 8 bases from J; bases unmatched to any gene: 8. The CDR3 extends over 14 amino acids. CDR3 sequence (DNA): TGTGCCATCAGTGGGAAGGGGACAGGGGCGCAGCAGTACTTC. This translates into CAISGKGTGAQQYF.

This clone was observed a handful of times. This rearrangement joins TRBV7-9 to TRBJ2-7; D gene ambiguous. In germline, CDR1 is SEHNR, CDR2 FQNEAQ (reference sequence). The V gene lost 6 bases and the J gene lost 2 bases, with 11 bases spanning the gap. The CDR3 extends over 13 amino acids. CDR3 region: CASSLDAAYEQYF. The CDR3 DNA sequence: TGTGCCAGCAGTTTGGATGCGGCCTACGAGCAGTACTTC.

This clone turned up a few times. The chain employs TRBV5-4 and TRBJ2-4, with 8 positions matching TRBD1. CDR3 length: 16 amino acids. J gave up 1 base and V 2 bases, and 5 bases lay outside the gene matches. Germline V gene lookup returns CDR1 SGHNT and CDR2 YYREEE (reference sequence). The CDR3 region is CASSLPGGAAKNIQYF. In DNA, the CDR3 is TGTGCCAGCAGCTTACCAGGGGGCGCGGCCAAAAACATTCAGTACTTC.

Concerning this clone itself: The same CDR3 arises from other DNA sequences in this sample as well. V usage is TRBV7-9 and J usage is TRBJ2-3; no definite D call. The length of the CDR3 is 11 residues. V gave up 3 bases and J gave up 6 bases, with 4 bases separating them. Germline-derived CDR1 and CDR2 are SEHNR and FQNEAQ (reference sequence). CDR3 loop: CASSFSDTQYF. The DNA of the CDR3 is TGTGCCAGCAGCTTCAGTGATACGCAGTATTTT. Full variable domain (rest looked up from reference TRBV7-9 and TRBJ2-3): DTGVSQNPRHKITKRGQNVTFRCDPISEHNRLYWYRQTLGQGPEFLTYFQNEAQLEKSRLLSDRFSAERPKGSFSTLEIQRTEQGDSAMYLCASSFSDTQYFGPGTRLTVL.

This chain joins TRBV30 and TRBJ1-1; possibly TRBD1 for D (5 bases). The CDR3 covers 15 residues. The V gene lost 3 bases and the J gene lost 3 bases, with 17 bases spanning the gap. In germline, CDR1 is GTSNPN, CDR2 SVGIG (reference sequence). The CDR3 loop is CAWRDNTGVDTEAFF. CDR3 DNA: TGTGCCTGGAGGGATAACACGGGGGTGGACACTGAAGCTTTCTTT.